These 27 T cell receptor beta chains were all obtained from the same sample, sequenced in a study of T cell changes during pregnancy in multiple sclerosis. Only in-frame clones appear in the TCRdb table, and some are missing; sequencing was by immunoSEQ multiplex PCR. In the table there are about 130,000 clones, 90% to 98% of which are singletons. This specimen consisted of peripheral blood, obtained after pregnancy. All receptors come from a female donor with multiple sclerosis, enrolled in a pregnancy study.

This rearrangement joins TRBV19 to TRBJ1-2; a weak D match, TRBD1 (5 bases). In germline, CDR1 is LNHDA, CDR2 SQIVND (reference sequence). The CDR3 sequence is 14 residues long. V was cut by 6 bases and J by 7 bases, with 18 bases left in between. In DNA, the CDR3 is TGTGCCAGTAGCTCCCTCAACGCTGGGGCTGGCTACACCTTC. This codes for CASSSLNAGAGYTF.

This clone came up once. The V call is TRBV19, the J call TRBJ1-3, with a tentative D call TRBD1 (6 bases). CDR1 is LNHDA, CDR2 SQIVND, per germline (reference sequence). The CDR3 consists of 15 residues. V dropped 5 bases and J dropped 0 bases, with 11 bases sitting between them. The CDR3 bases are TGTGCCAGTAGTTTCGGACAGCTCTCTGGAAACACCATATATTTT. Amino acid sequence: CASSFGQLSGNTIYF.

The chain links TRBV18 to TRBJ2-1; 8 positions agree with TRBD2. Trimming cost V 6 bases and J 0 bases; bases outside gene matches: 7. Germline assignment: CDR1 KGHSH and CDR2 LQKENI. The CDR3 loop spans 16 amino acids. CDR3 in amino acids: CASSSREGSSYNEQFF. In DNA, the CDR3 is TGTGCCAGCTCTTCACGGGAGGGGAGCTCCTACAATGAGCAGTTCTTC.

The chain carries TRBV6-5 and TRBJ1-2, with D maybe TRBD1 (5 bases). The ends were cut back, 7 bases at V and 8 bases at J, with 11 bases in the middle. Per the germline V gene, CDR1 is MNHEY and CDR2 is SVGAGI. The CDR3 is made up of 11 amino acids. CDR3 sequence: CASTQGGGYTF. In DNA form, the CDR3 reads TGTGCCAGCACTCAGGGAGGGGGCTACACCTTC.

This rearrangement joins TRBV5-1 to TRBJ2-7; TRBD1 matches 7 bases. V dropped 5 bases and J dropped 4; count of bases not matched to a gene: 6. CDR3 size: 13 residues. Germline assignment: CDR1 SGHRS and CDR2 YFSETQ. CDR3: CASSPGGAYEQYF. CDR3 DNA: TGCGCCAGCAGTCCAGGGGGAGCGTACGAGCAGTACTTC.

This clone was picked up one time. The rearrangement uses TRBV6-5 and TRBJ1-1; D unresolved. This CDR3 spans 11 amino acids. Germline assignment: CDR1 MNHEY and CDR2 SVGAGI. Trimming took off 4 bases at V and 4 bases at J, with 4 bases between the two ends. The CDR3 is CASSSGTEAFF. CDR3 coding DNA: TGTGCCAGCAGTTCCGGCACTGAAGCTTTCTTT.

The chain is built from TRBV15 and TRBJ2-1; 8 nucleotides align to TRBD2. CDR3 length equals 16 residues. The V segment lost 1 base and the J segment 7 bases; nucleotides outside the gene matches: 9. The germline V gene has CDR1 LNHNV and CDR2 YYDKDF (reference sequence). CDR3 DNA: TGTGCCACCAGCAGAGGAGCGGGAGTCGGCTTGAATGAGCAGTTCTTC. This gives the protein CATSRGAGVGLNEQFF.

The chain carries TRBV29-1 and TRBJ2-1; 8 nucleotides agree with TRBD2. J was trimmed by 5 bases and V by 4 bases; bases with no gene match: 13. This CDR3 spans 16 amino acids. Germline CDR1 reads SQVTM; CDR2 reads ANQGSEA. In DNA, the CDR3 is TGCAGCGTTGTCCTCCAAAATAGCGGGATTCACAATGAGCAGTTCTTC. It encodes CSVVLQNSGIHNEQFF.

V and J are TRBV9 and TRBJ2-3; D ambiguous. The CDR3 totals 16 residues. Trimming cost V 0 bases and J 5 bases, with 16 bases left between them. The germline V gene has CDR1 SGDLS and CDR2 YYNGEE. CDR3 bases: TGTGCCAGCAGCGTAGGAATAACGGCGGCCGGAGATACGCAGTATTTT. This sequence encodes CASSVGITAAGDTQYF.

J is TRBJ1-2 and V is TRBV5-1; 7 nucleotides align to TRBD1. After removal of 4 bases from V and 3 bases from J, the junction contained 9 bases not matched to a gene. Germline loops: CDR1 SGHRS, CDR2 YFSETQ. This CDR3 is 15 amino acids long. The CDR3 loop reads CASSPEGQSYYGYTF. The DNA for the CDR3 is TGCGCCAGCAGCCCGGAGGGACAGAGTTACTATGGCTACACCTTC.

V is TRBV28 and J is TRBJ2-7; maybe TRBD1 (5 bases). The V gene lost 3 bases and the J gene lost 4 bases, with 10 bases spanning the gap. CDR1 and CDR2 from the germline V gene are MDHEN and SYDVKM. The CDR3 is 13 amino acids. CDR3 nucleotides: TGTGCCAGCAGTTTTCTCAGGGTGTACGAGCAGTACTTC. Translating it yields CASSFLRVYEQYF.

This clone has only one observation. The rearrangement joins TRBV2 to TRBJ2-7, with 9 bases that match TRBD1. CDR1 is SNHLY, CDR2 FYNNEI, per germline. V was clipped by 7 bases and J by 3 bases; unmatched bases: 10. The CDR3 totals 15 residues. The CDR3: CASTSTGTGIYEQYF. CDR3 in DNA: TGTGCCAGCACCTCAACCGGGACAGGGATCTACGAGCAGTACTTC.

The J gene is TRBJ2-3, the V gene TRBV6-5; D is possibly TRBD1 (5 bases). CDR1 MNHEY and CDR2 SVGAGI come from the germline V gene. V was trimmed by 6 bases and J by 8 bases, leaving 12 bases between them. This CDR3 spans 12 amino acids. In DNA form, the CDR3 reads TGTGCCAGCAGCATAGGGCAGGGTACGCAGTATTTT. The encoded protein is CASSIGQGTQYF.

The DNA for the CDR3 is TGCGCCAGCCCTAGACAGGCTCCCAACGAGCAGTACTTC. Translated, it gives CASPRQAPNEQYF. This chain uses TRBV5-1 with TRBJ2-7, with a possible D match to TRBD1 (6 bases). V was trimmed by 7 bases and J by 5 bases, leaving 16 bases between them. Germline lookup yields CDR1 SGHRS and CDR2 YFSETQ. The CDR3 consists of 13 residues.

This sequence joins TRBV5-6 and TRBJ2-3; D is unresolved. CDR1 is SGHDT, CDR2 YYEEEE, per germline. V gave up 3 bases and J gave up 0 bases, with 14 bases separating them. The CDR3 is made up of 16 amino acids. The CDR3 DNA reads TGTGCCAGCAGCTCTACCCAGGTTCGGAGCACAGATACGCAGTATTTT. This translates into CASSSTQVRSTDTQYF.

This rearrangement joins TRBV4-3 to TRBJ2-7, with D possibly being TRBD2 (6 bases). V was cut by 4 bases and J by 4 bases, with 11 bases left in between. Germline lookup yields CDR1 LGHNA and CDR2 YSLEER. The CDR3 has 13 amino acids. The DNA for the CDR3 is TGCGCCAGCAGCCCCGGGACTTTTTACGAGCAGTACTTC. It translates to CASSPGTFYEQYF.

The CDR3 spells CASGSGQNYEQYF. The CDR3 nucleotides are TGTGCCAGCGGATCGGGACAGAACTACGAGCAGTACTTC. The J gene is TRBJ2-7, the V gene TRBV28, with 7 bases that match TRBD1. The CDR3 runs 13 residues. The germline V gene has CDR1 MDHEN and CDR2 SYDVKM. The V and J ends lost 8 bases and 3 bases, in that order; junction bases with no gene match: 7.

The V gene is TRBV27, the J gene TRBJ1-5, with 8 bases aligning to TRBD1. V lost 6 bases, J lost 0 bases, and 1 base stayed unmatched. Germline-derived CDR1 and CDR2 are MNHEY and SMNVEV (reference sequence). This CDR3 region has 14 residues. CDR3 in amino acids: CASRTGDSNQPQHF. The CDR3 nucleotides are TGTGCCAGCAGGACAGGGGATAGCAATCAGCCCCAGCATTTT.

The chain has TRBV4-1 and TRBJ1-2; D is perhaps TRBD1 (6 bases). The V gene's germline CDR1 is MGHRA and CDR2 YSYEKL. Trimming stripped 5 bases from V and 4 bases from J, with 20 bases between. The CDR3 runs to 16 residues. The CDR3 is CASSAHTGWRPYGYTF. Here the CDR3 DNA reads TGCGCCAGCAGCGCGCACACAGGGTGGAGGCCCTATGGCTACACCTTC.

V gene TRBV18 combines with J gene TRBJ1-4, with 7 bases fitting TRBD1. Losses at the gene ends were 5 bases for V and 7 bases for J; bases not matched to a gene: 13. The CDR3 consists of 16 residues. In germline, CDR1 is KGHSH, CDR2 LQKENI. This chain's CDR3 is CASSSSDRDRTEKLFF. The DNA of the CDR3 is TGTGCCAGCTCATCATCAGACCGGGACAGAACTGAAAAACTGTTTTTT.

The chain is built from TRBV7-9 and TRBJ2-1; 14 bases line up with TRBD2. V was pared by 9 bases and J by 6 bases, with 7 bases of the junction left unmatched. CDR3 length: 15 amino acids. CDR1 is SEHNR, CDR2 FQNEAQ, per germline (reference sequence). CDR3 bases: TGTGCCAGAGACGTCGGGACTAGCGGGAGCAATGAGCAGTTCTTC. Translated, it gives CARDVGTSGSNEQFF. The full variable domain, with the rest looked up from reference TRBV7-9 and TRBJ2-1, is DTGVSQNPRHKITKRGQNVTFRCDPISEHNRLYWYRQTLGQGPEFLTYFQNEAQLEKSRLLSDRFSAERPKGSFSTLEIQRTEQGDSAMYLCARDVGTSGSNEQFFGPGTRLTVL.

The chain employs TRBV27 and TRBJ2-7; possibly TRBD2 for D (5 bases). The CDR3 is made up of 11 amino acids. CDR1 is MNHEY and CDR2 is SMNVEV in the germline V gene (reference sequence). The V gene lost 7 bases and the J gene lost 3 bases, with 7 bases spanning the gap. This CDR3 reads CASTAGYEQYF. Written as DNA, the CDR3 is TGTGCCAGCACCGCGGGCTACGAGCAGTACTTC.

The rearrangement joins TRBV19 to TRBJ2-7; 9 bases are a match to TRBD1. Losses at the gene ends were 3 bases for V and 6 bases for J; bases not matched to a gene: 12. Per the germline V gene, CDR1 is LNHDA and CDR2 is SQIVND (reference sequence). There are 16 residues in the CDR3. The CDR3, as DNA: TGTGCCAGTAGTATCACAGCCGGGACAGGGTCCGGCGAGCAGTACTTC. This encodes CASSITAGTGSGEQYF.

V is TRBV5-6 and J is TRBJ2-1, with D possibly being TRBD2 (5 bases). The CDR3 totals 13 residues. Germline-derived CDR1 and CDR2 are SGHDT and YYEEEE. The germline V and J ends were trimmed by 2 bases and 15 bases, with 18 bases remaining between them. The CDR3, as DNA: TGTGCCAGCAGCTTTAGTAACGGTCCGGGATTGTTCTTC. Residues: CASSFSNGPGLFF.

The chain uses TRBV6-1 and TRBJ1-1, with D uncertain. Germline assignment: CDR1 MNHNS and CDR2 SASEGT. The germline V and J ends were trimmed by 3 bases and 1 base, with 12 bases remaining between them. This CDR3 has 15 amino acids. CDR3 sequence reads: CASSDRNWRNTEAFF. In DNA form, the CDR3 reads TGTGCCAGCAGTGATCGTAATTGGAGGAACACTGAAGCTTTCTTT.

This clone has just one count. The gene calls are TRBV28 and TRBJ2-7; possible D gene TRBD2, 5 bases. From germline, CDR1 is MDHEN and CDR2 SYDVKM. The CDR3 runs to 13 residues. V was shortened by 1 base and J by 3 bases, with 7 bases between the two germline ends. CDR3 DNA: TGTGCCAGCAGTTTATTCGGGAACTACGAGCAGTACTTC. This gives the protein CASSLFGNYEQYF.

The V call is TRBV6-6, the J call TRBJ1-1; D ambiguous. CDR1 is MNHNY, CDR2 SVGAGI, per germline (reference sequence). V lost 2 bases and J lost 9, with 7 bases in between. The length of the CDR3 is 11 residues. The CDR3 DNA follows: TGTGCCAGCAGTTACGCCGGTCAAGCTTTCTTT. Its translation is CASSYAGQAFF.